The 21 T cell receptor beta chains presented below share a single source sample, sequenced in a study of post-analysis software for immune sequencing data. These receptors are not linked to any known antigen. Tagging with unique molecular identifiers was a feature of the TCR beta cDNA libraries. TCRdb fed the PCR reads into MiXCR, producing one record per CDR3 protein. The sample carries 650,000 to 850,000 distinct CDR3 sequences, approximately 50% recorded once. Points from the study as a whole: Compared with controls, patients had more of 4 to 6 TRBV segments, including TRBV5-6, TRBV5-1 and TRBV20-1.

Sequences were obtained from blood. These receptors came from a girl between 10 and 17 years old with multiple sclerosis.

CDR3 sequence: CSARNLRTSPSYEQYF. For the CDR3, the DNA is TGCAGTGCTAGGAACCTAAGGACATCCCCAAGCTACGAGCAGTACTTC. This chain links TRBV20-1 with TRBJ2-7, with a weak D call TRBD1 (5 bases). Germline CDR1 is DFQATT and CDR2 is SNEGSKA (reference sequence). Trimming shortened V by 3 bases and J by 3 bases, and 21 bases separated the two germline ends. The CDR3 is 16 residues long.

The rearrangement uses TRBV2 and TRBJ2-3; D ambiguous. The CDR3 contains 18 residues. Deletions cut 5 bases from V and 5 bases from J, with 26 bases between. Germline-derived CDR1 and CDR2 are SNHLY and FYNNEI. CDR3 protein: CASSQLVPTLGSKDTQYF. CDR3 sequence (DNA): TGTGCCAGCAGTCAACTCGTCCCGACCCTCGGGTCCAAAGATACGCAGTATTTT.

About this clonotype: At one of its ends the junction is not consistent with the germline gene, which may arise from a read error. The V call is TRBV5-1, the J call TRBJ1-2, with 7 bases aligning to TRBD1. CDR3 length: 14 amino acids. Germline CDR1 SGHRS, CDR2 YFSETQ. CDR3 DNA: TGCGCCAGCAGCTTGAGGGGGCAGGACTATGGCTGCACCTTC. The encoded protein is CASSLRGQDYGCTF.

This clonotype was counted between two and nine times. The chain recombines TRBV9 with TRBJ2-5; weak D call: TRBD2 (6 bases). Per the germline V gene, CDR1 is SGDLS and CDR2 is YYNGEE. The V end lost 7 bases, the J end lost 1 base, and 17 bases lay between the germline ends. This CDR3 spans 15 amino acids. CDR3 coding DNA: TGTGCCAGCTCTGGGGGGAAGTTTGTCCAAGAGACCCAGTACTTC. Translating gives CASSGGKFVQETQYF.

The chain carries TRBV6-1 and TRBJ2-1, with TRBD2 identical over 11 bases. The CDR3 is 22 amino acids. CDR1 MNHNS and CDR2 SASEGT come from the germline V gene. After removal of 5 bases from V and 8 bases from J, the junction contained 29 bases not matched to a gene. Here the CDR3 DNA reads TGTGCCAGCAGTCCCCGGGGACTAGCGGATCTTACGTCCGGTACGATCGGCGATGAGCAGTTCTTC. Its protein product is CASSPRGLADLTSGTIGDEQFF.

DNA of the CDR3: TGTGCCAGCAGATTCGGGACTCACAATGAGCAGTTCTTC. Translating gives CASRFGTHNEQFF. This chain uses TRBV12-3 or TRBV12-4 with TRBJ2-1; possible D gene TRBD2, 6 bases. The V gene lost 6 bases and the J gene lost 5 bases, with 11 bases spanning the gap. This CDR3 is 13 amino acids long.

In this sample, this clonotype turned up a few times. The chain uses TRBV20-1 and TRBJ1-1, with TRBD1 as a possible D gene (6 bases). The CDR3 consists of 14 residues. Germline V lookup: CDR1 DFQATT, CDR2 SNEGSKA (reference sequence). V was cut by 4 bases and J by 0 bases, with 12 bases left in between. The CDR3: CSANSGGLNTEAFF. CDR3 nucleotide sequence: TGCAGTGCTAACTCCGGGGGGCTGAACACTGAAGCTTTCTTT.

CDR3 residues: CASSSTGVVETQYF. The CDR3 nucleotides are TGTGCCAGCAGCTCCACAGGGGTTGTGGAGACCCAGTACTTC. The chain carries TRBV7-9 and TRBJ2-5, with 7 bases matching TRBD1. The V and J ends lost 4 bases and 5 bases, in that order; junction bases with no gene match: 7. CDR1 is SEHNR, CDR2 FQNEAQ, per germline (reference sequence). The CDR3 extends over 14 amino acids.

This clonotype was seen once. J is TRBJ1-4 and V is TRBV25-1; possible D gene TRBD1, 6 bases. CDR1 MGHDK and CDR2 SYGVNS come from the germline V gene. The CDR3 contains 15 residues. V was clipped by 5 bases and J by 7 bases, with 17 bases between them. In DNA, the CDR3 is TGTGCCAGCAGTTCAGAGGGGGGGGAGGGTGAAAAACTGTTTTTT. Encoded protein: CASSSEGGEGEKLFF.

The CDR3 loop is CASSQDSDRGRQYF. CDR3 in DNA: TGTGCCAGCAGCCAAGATTCGGACAGGGGTAGGCAGTACTTC. This rearrangement joins TRBV3-1 to TRBJ2-7, with TRBD1 matching 9 bases. With 0 bases clipped from V and 9 bases from J, the junction kept 6 bases outside the gene matches. This CDR3 is built from 14 residues. Germline V lookup: CDR1 LGHDT, CDR2 YNNKEL (reference sequence).

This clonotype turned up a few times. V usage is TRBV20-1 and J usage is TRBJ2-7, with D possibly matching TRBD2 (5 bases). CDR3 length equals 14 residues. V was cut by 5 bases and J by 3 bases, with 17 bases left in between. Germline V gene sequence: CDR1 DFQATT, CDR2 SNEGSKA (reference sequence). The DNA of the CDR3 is TGCAGTGCTTCAGGCCCCGGGGTCAACTACGAGCAGTACTTC. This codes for CSASGPGVNYEQYF.

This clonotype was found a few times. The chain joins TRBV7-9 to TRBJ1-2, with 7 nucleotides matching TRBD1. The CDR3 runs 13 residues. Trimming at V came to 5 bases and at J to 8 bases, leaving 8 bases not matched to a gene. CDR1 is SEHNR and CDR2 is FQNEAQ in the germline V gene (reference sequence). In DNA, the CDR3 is TGTGCCAGCAGCCTCGGACAGGAAAGGGGCTACACCTTC. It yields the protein CASSLGQERGYTF.

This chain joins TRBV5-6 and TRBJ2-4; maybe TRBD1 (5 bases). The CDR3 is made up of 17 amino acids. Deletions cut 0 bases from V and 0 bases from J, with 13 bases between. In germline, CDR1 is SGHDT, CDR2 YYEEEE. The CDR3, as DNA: TGTGCCAGCAGCTTGGATAAGGGGATTTTAGCCAAAAACATTCAGTACTTC. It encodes CASSLDKGILAKNIQYF.

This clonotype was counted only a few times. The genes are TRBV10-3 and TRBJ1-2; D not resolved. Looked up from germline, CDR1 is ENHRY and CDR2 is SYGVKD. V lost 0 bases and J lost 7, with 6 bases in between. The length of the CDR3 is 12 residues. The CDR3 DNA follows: TGTGCCATCAGTGAGTCTCAGGTTGGCTACACCTTC. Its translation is CAISESQVGYTF.

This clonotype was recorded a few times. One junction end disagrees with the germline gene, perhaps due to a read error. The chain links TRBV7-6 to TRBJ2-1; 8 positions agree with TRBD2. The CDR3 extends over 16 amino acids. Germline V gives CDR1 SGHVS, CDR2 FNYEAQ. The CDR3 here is CASSLTGGAFDNEQVF. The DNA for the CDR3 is TGTGCCAGCAGCTTAACCGGGGGGGCCTTTGACAATGAGCAGGTCTTC.

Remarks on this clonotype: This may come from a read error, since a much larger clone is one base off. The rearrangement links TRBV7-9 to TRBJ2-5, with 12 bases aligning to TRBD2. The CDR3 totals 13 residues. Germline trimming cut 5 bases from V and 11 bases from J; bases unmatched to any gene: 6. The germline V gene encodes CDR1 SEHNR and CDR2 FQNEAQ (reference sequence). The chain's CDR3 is CASSAGLAGEQYF. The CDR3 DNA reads TGTGCCAGCAGCGCGGGACTAGCGGGTGAGCAGTACTTC.

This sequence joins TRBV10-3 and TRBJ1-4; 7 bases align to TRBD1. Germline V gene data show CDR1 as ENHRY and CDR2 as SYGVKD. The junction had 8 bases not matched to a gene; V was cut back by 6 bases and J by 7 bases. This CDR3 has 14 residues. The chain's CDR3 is CAISDGTVSEKLFF. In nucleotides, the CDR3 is TGTGCCATCAGCGACGGGACAGTAAGTGAAAAACTGTTTTTT.

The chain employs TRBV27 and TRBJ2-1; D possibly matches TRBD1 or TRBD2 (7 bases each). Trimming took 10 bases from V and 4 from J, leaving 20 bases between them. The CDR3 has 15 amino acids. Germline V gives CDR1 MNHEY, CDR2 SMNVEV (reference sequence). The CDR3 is CAIPRGRERYNEQFF. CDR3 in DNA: TGTGCCATCCCTAGGGGGCGGGAGCGTTACAATGAGCAGTTCTTC.

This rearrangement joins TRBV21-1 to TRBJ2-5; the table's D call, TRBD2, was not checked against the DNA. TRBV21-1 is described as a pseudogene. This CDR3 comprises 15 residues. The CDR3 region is CASSSSWVLVKTQYF. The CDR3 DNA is TGTGCCAGCAGCTCGTCGTGGGTACTAGTGAAGACCCAGTACTTC.

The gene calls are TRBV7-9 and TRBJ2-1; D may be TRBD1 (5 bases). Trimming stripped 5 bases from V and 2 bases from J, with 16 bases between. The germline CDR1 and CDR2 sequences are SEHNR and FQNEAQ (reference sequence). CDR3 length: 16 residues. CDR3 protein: CASSPRVAGPYNEQFF. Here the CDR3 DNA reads TGTGCCAGCAGCCCCAGGGTGGCAGGGCCCTACAATGAGCAGTTCTTC.

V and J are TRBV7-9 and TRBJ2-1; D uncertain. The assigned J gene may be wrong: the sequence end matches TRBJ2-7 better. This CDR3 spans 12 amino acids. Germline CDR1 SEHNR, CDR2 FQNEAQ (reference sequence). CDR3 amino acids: CASSLGQVEQYF. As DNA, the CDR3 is TGTGCCAGCAGCTTAGGGCAGGTCGAGCAGTACTTC.